This T cell receptor beta chain was found in a study of T-cell memory formation after mild COVID-19. Study-level points and caveats: Memory from before infection featured some responding clones, which suggests cross-reactive memory joined.

The V and J ends lost 5 bases and 6 bases respectively, with 14 bases between them. The CDR3 runs to 13 residues. Regarding this clonotype: Its antigen is undetermined.

In TCRdb, the 5' RACE reads were re-called with MiXCR into one record per CDR3 protein. This sample has about 400,000 distinct CDR3 sequences; 20% to 25% occur once, and the top ten carry around 9%. V gene TRBV12-3 or TRBV12-4 combines with J gene TRBJ2-7, with D unclear. This clonotype originated in an adult woman who had mild COVID-19 (a few samples of this study predate the infection). Cell type and time point are not known. The sequenced sample was PBMCs or a T cell subset sorted from them (not recorded which). The CDR3, as DNA: TGTGCCAGCAGTCTAGGCCCAGGCTCCGAGCAGTACTTC. Its translation is CASSLGPGSEQYF.